This T cell receptor (beta chain) came from a study of technical replicates of blood from a handful of donors. The CDR3 covers 15 residues. Germline values: CDR1 MNHNS, CDR2 SASEGT. Trimming cost V 9 bases and J 2 bases; bases outside gene matches: 12. Using immunoSEQ multiplex PCR, the repertoire was profiled, and TCRdb retains in-frame clones only, with some absent. Of around 84,000 clones in the sample, around nine tenths were seen once. The sequencing input was T cells isolated from PBMCs. The chain couples TRBV6-1 to TRBJ2-7; the match to TRBD1 covers 8 bases. The source of this sequence is a human donor in good health. CDR3 protein: CASRPTDRDTYEQYF. CDR3 sequence (DNA): TGTGCCAGTAGGCCCACGGACAGGGATACCTACGAGCAGTACTTC.